Listed below are T cell receptor beta chains from one sample, sequenced in a study of a mutant IDH1 vaccine in newly diagnosed glioma. Their antigen targets remain unknown. The protocol was immunoSEQ multiplex PCR, while the TCRdb copy is restricted to in-frame clones and leaves out a portion. The sample consists of about 50,000 clones, under 90% of them appearing once. The source was PBMCs, collected from a glioma patient whose treatment included an IDH1 peptide vaccine. The origin of the receptors is a woman under 30 with glioma. CDR3s include the opening cysteine and the closing phenylalanine or tryptophan. A D gene is named only where the DNA matches it firmly. Expanded clones are given a class, and other clones once, few, many or no size at all.

NA | TRBJ1-3 | TRBV7-2 | once | TGTGCCAGCAGCCTATTAGGGGGGGGTCACCACGACTCTGGAAACACCATATATTTT | CASSLLGGGHHDSGNTIYF
TRBD1 | TRBJ1-5 | TRBV7-2 | NA | TGTGCCAGCAGCTACGGACAGGGGGGAGGTCAGCCCCAGCATTTT | CASSYGQGGGQPQHF
TRBD1 | TRBJ2-7 | TRBV4-3 | medium-sized | TGCGCCAGCAGCCATGCGGACAGGGGGCTCAACGAGCAGTACTTC | CASSHADRGLNEQYF
TRBD1 | TRBJ2-7 | TRBV5-8 | NA | TGTGCCAGCAGCGACTACCGGGACAGGGTGAACGAGCAGTACTTC | CASSDYRDRVNEQYF
NA | TRBJ1-5 | TRBV6-4 | NA | TGTGCCAGCAGTGACGGGAGCAATCAGCCCCAGCATTTT | CASSDGSNQPQHF
NA | TRBJ1-1 | TRBV9 | NA | TGTGCCAGCAGCGTAGTAGGGTCATCCCCTAGGGGGGAAGCTTTCTTT | CASSVVGSSPRGEAFF
NA | TRBJ2-5 | TRBV2 | NA | TGTGCCAGCAGTGAAAGCGGGACCCAGTACTTC | CASSESGTQYF
TRBD2 | TRBJ2-3 | TRBV5-1 | NA | TGCGCCACCTCCGGGAGGGAGAAAACTAGCACAGATACGCAGTATTTT | CATSGREKTSTDTQYF
NA | TRBJ2-3 | TRBV5-1 | once | TGCGCCAGCAGCTTCGACAGCCCTAGCACAGATACGCAGTATTTT | CASSFDSPSTDTQYF
TRBD1 | TRBJ1-2 | TRBV6-6 | NA | TGTGCCAGCAGTAGGGACAGGGAGGATGGCTACACCTTC | CASSRDREDGYTF
NA | TRBJ2-3 | TRBV4-2 | NA | TGTGCCAGCAGCCAAGATCTAGAGGGCGCAGATACGCAGTATTTT | CASSQDLEGADTQYF
NA | TRBJ2-1 | TRBV5-4 | NA | TGTGCCAGCAGCGCTTGGGCGGAAGTCTACAATGAGCAGTTCTTC | CASSAWAEVYNEQFF
NA | TRBJ1-4 | TRBV5-5 | NA | TGTGCCAGCAGCTTGTTTTTGGGGGACGAAAAACTGTTTTTT | CASSLFLGDEKLFF
NA | TRBJ2-7 | TRBV6-5 | once | TGTGCCAGCAAGTCGGTAGGGGCCTCCTACGAGCAGTACTTC | CASKSVGASYEQYF
NA | TRBJ1-1 | TRBV6-1 | few | TGTGCCAGCAGCTTAGGGACGACGACTGAAGCTTTCTTT | CASSLGTTTEAFF
NA | TRBJ2-3 | TRBV15 | NA | TGTGCCACCAGCAGTGTCGCCCCGAGGGACCTTCGTAGCACAGATACGCAGTATTTT | CATSSVAPRDLRSTDTQYF
NA | TRBJ1-2 | TRBV11-3 | NA | TGTGCCAGCAGCCCACATCCGGGAGACTATGGCTACACCTTC | CASSPHPGDYGYTF
NA | TRBJ1-3 | TRBV6-1 | NA | TGTGCCAGCAGTGAAGGAGGCATATCATACTCTGGAAACACCATATATTTT | CASSEGGISYSGNTIYF
NA | TRBJ2-1 | TRBV6-1 | once | TGTGCCAGCAGAAACTATGAGCAGTTCTTC | CASRNYEQFF
NA | TRBJ2-1 | TRBV10-3 | once | TGTGCCATCAGTGAGTCGTACAATGAGCAGTTCTTC | CAISESYNEQFF
TRBD2 | TRBJ2-5 | TRBV18 | NA | TGTGCCAGCTCACACGGGGGGGAGACCCAGTACTTC | CASSHGGETQYF
NA | TRBJ2-7 | TRBV21-1 | NA | TGTGCCAGCAGCTACAGGGGGAATACCCACGAGCAGTACTTC | CASSYRGNTHEQYF
NA | TRBJ2-7 | TRBV27 | NA | TGTGCCAGCAGTTTAGAAGGGGGGTCCCTCTACGAGCAGTACTTC | CASSLEGGSLYEQYF
TRBD1 | TRBJ2-3 | TRBV29-1 | NA | TGCAGCGCCCGCTCACGACAGGGTAGTACAGATACGCAGTATTTT | CSARSRQGSTDTQYF
NA | TRBJ1-2 | TRBV9 | NA | TGTGCCAGCAGCGTAGGACAGATCTATGGCTACACCTTC | CASSVGQIYGYTF
TRBD2 | TRBJ2-1 | TRBV19 | NA | TGTGCCAGTGGGACTAGTAGGAATGAGCAGTTCTTC | CASGTSRNEQFF
NA | TRBJ2-7 | TRBV7-3 | NA | TGTGCCAGCAGCTTAAGTGTAGGCTACGAGCAGTACTTC | CASSLSVGYEQYF
NA | TRBJ1-2 | TRBV4-1 | NA | TGCGCCAGCAGCCAAGAGACCGCTTATGGCTACACCTTC | CASSQETAYGYTF
NA | TRBJ2-5 | TRBV9 | NA | TGTGCCAGCAGCGTAGGGGGGGACCGCCCTCTAGAGACCCGGTACTTC | CASSVGGDRPLETRYF
NA | TRBJ2-5 | TRBV2 | NA | TGTGCCAGCAGTGCGGACAGCCAAGAGACCCAGTACTTC | CASSADSQETQYF
TRBD1 | TRBJ2-7 | TRBV2 | NA | TGTGCCAGCAGTGAGGGCGAGGACAGGGCTTTCTCCTACGAGCAGTACTTC | CASSEGEDRAFSYEQYF
NA | TRBJ1-2 | TRBV7-8 | NA | TGTGCCAGCAGCTTACCCGACAGTTTCTATGGCTACACCTTC | CASSLPDSFYGYTF
NA | TRBJ1-1 | TRBV5-6 | NA | TGTGCCAGCAGCTTGGTAGGGGGGGGGACACCCTACACTGAAGCTTTCTTT | CASSLVGGGTPYTEAFF
NA | TRBJ2-1 | TRBV19 | NA | TGTGCCAGTAGTATTTGGGATAACGAGCAGTTCTTC | CASSIWDNEQFF
NA | TRBJ1-4 | TRBV9 | NA | TGTGCCAGCAGCGTAGGAGGCAGGGCATATGAAAAACTGTTTTTT | CASSVGGRAYEKLFF
TRBD1 | TRBJ2-2 | TRBV19 | NA | TGTGCCAGTAGTTTCGGACAGGTGAACACCGGGGAGCTGTTTTTT | CASSFGQVNTGELFF
TRBD1 | TRBJ1-2 | TRBV30 | NA | TGTGCCTCCTCTACTGGGACAGCCTATGGCTACACCTTC | CASSTGTAYGYTF
NA | TRBJ1-2 | TRBV7-9 | once | TGTGCCAGCACCGAAGGGGAGGGGGGCTACACCTTC | CASTEGEGGYTF
NA | TRBJ2-5 | TRBV18 | few | TGTGCCAGCTCAAAAGGGGTGACCCAGTACTTC | CASSKGVTQYF
TRBD1 | TRBJ1-1 | TRBV2 | NA | TGTGCCAGCAGGGCGGGACAGACAAACACTGAAGCTTTCTTT | CASRAGQTNTEAFF
NA | TRBJ1-1 | TRBV5-8 | NA | TGTGCCAGCAGCTTGTGGGCGGACGTCATGAACACTGAAGCTTTCTTT | CASSLWADVMNTEAFF
NA | TRBJ1-2 | TRBV7-2 | NA | TGTGCCAGCAGCTTAGCCTGGGGTGGCGCTCCCCAGAACTATGGCTACACCTTC | CASSLAWGGAPQNYGYTF
NA | TRBJ1-5 | TRBV6-6 | NA | TGTGCCAGCAGTTACTCTTTCAGGTTTACCAATCAGCCCCAGCATTTT | CASSYSFRFTNQPQHF